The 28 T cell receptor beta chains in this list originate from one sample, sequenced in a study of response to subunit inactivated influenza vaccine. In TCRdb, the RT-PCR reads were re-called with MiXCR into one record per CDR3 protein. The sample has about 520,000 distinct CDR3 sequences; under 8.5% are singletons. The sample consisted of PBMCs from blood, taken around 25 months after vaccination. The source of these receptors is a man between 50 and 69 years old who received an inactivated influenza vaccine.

CDR3 residues: CASSRDREANYGYTF. CDR3 in DNA: TGTGCCAGTAGTCGGGACAGGGAAGCTAACTATGGCTACACCTTC. The chain joins TRBV19 to TRBJ1-2; 9 bases map to TRBD1. After removal of 5 bases from V and 0 bases from J, the junction contained 4 bases not matched to a gene. In germline, CDR1 is LNHDA, CDR2 SQIVND (reference sequence). This CDR3 contains 15 residues.

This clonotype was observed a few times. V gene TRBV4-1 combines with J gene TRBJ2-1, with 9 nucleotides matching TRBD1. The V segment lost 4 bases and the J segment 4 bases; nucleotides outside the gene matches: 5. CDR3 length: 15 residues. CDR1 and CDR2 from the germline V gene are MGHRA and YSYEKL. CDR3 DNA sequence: TGCGCCAGCAGCCGCGGGACAGGGACGTACAATGAGCAGTTCTTC. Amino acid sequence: CASSRGTGTYNEQFF.

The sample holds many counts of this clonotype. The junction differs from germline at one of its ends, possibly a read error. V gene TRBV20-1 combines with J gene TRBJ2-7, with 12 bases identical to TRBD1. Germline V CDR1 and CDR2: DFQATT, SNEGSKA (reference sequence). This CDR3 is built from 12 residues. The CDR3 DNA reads TGCAGTGCTAGGGCGGGACAGGGGGCGGGAGACTTC. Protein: CSARAGQGAGDF.

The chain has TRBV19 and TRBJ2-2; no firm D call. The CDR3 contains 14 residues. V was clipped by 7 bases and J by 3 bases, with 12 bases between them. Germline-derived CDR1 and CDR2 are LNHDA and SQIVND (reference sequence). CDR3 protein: CASKKRRDTGELFF. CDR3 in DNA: TGTGCCAGTAAGAAACGACGAGACACCGGGGAGCTGTTTTTT. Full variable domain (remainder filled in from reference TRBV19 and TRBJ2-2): DGGITQSPKYLFRKEGQNVTLSCEQNLNHDAMYWYRQDPGQGLRLIYYSQIVNDFQKGDIAEGYSVSREKKESFPLTVTSAQKNPTAFYLCASKKRRDTGELFFGEGSRLTVL.

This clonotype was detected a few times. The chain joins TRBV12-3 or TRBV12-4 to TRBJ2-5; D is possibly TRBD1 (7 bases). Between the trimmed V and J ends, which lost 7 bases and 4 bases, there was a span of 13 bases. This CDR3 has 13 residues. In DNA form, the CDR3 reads TGTGCCAGCACCTCAGGGGGGCGAGAGACCCAGTACTTC. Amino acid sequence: CASTSGGRETQYF.

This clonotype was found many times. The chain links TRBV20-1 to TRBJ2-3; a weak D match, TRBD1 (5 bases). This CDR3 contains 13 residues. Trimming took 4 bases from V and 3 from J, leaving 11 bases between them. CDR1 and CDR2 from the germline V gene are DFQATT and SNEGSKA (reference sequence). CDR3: CSANRPGTDTQYF. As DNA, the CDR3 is TGCAGTGCTAACCGACCAGGGACAGATACGCAGTATTTT.

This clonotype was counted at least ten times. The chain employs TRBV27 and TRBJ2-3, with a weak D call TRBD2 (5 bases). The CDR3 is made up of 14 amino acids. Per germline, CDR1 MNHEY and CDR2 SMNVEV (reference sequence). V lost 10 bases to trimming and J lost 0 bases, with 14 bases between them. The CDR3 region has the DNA TGTGCCACCGGACTTCAAACTAGCACAGATACGCAGTATTTT. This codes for CATGLQTSTDTQYF.

CDR3 in DNA: TGTGCCAGCAGCTCCGGGACAGGGTACTCCGGGGAGCTGTTTTTT. Amino acids: CASSSGTGYSGELFF. The rearrangement links TRBV11-2 to TRBJ2-2; 9 nucleotides line up with TRBD1. After removal of 4 bases from V and 6 bases from J, the junction contained 6 bases not matched to a gene. The CDR3 contains 15 residues. CDR1 is SGHAT, CDR2 FQNNGV, per germline.

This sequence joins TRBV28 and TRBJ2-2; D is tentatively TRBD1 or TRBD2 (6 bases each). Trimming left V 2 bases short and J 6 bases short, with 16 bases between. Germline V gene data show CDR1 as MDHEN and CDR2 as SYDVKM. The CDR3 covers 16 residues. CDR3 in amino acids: CASSLGGGSGAGELFF. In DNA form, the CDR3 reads TGTGCCAGCAGTTTAGGAGGGGGGTCAGGAGCCGGGGAGCTGTTTTTT. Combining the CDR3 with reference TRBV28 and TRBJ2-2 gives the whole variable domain DVKVTQSSRYLVKRTGEKVFLECVQDMDHENMFWYRQDPGLGLRLIYFSYDVKMKEKGDIPEGYSVSREKKERFSLILESASTNQTSMYLCASSLGGGSGAGELFFGEGSRLTVL.

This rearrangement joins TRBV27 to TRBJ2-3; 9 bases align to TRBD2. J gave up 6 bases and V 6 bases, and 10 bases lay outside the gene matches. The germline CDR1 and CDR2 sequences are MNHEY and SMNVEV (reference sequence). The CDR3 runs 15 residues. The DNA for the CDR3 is TGTGCCAGCAGCCGACCGGGACTAGCAGGGGATACGCAGTATTTT. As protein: CASSRPGLAGDTQYF.

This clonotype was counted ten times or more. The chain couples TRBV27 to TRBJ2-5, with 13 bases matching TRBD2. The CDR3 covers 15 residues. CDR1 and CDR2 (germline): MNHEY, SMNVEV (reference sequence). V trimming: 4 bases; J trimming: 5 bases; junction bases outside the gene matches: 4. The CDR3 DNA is TGTGCCAGCAGTTCTACTAGCGGGGGGGCTGAGACCCAGTACTTC. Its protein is CASSSTSGGAETQYF.

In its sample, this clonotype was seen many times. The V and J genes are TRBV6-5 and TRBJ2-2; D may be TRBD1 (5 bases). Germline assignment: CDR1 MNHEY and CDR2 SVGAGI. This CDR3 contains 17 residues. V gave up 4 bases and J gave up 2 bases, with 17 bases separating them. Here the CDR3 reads CASSSLGQQPNTGELFF. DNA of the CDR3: TGTGCCAGCAGTTCCCTCGGACAACAACCCAACACCGGGGAGCTGTTTTTT.

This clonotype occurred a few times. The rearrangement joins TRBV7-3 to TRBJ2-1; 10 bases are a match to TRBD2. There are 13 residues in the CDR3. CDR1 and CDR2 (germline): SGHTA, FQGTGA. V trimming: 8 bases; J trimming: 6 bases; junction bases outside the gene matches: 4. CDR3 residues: CASGTSVINEQFF. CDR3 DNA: TGTGCCAGCGGGACTAGCGTGATCAATGAGCAGTTCTTC.

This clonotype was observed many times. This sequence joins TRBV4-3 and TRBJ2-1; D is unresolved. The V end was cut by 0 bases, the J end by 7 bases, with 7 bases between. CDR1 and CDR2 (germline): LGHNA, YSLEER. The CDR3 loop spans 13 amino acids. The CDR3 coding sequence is TGCGCCAGCAGCCAAGAATTGGGGAATGAGCAGTTCTTC. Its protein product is CASSQELGNEQFF.

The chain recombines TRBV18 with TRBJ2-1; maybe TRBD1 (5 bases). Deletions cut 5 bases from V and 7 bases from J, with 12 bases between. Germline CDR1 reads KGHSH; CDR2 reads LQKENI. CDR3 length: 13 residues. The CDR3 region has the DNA TGTGCCAGCTCAACAAACCAGGGTAATGAGCAGTTCTTC. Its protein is CASSTNQGNEQFF.

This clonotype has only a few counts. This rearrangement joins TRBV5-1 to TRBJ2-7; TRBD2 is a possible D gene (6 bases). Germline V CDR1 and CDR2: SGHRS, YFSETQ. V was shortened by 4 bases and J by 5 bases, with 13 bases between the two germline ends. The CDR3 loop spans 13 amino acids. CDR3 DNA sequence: TGCGCCAGCAGCATGGGAGGCGGGAACGAGCAGTACTTC. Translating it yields CASSMGGGNEQYF.

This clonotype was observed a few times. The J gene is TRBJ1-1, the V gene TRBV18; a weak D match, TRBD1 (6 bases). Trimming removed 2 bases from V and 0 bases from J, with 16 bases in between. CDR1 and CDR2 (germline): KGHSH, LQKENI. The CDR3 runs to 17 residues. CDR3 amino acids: CASSPSRGQKMNTEAFF. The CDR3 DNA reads TGTGCCAGCTCACCATCCCGGGGGCAAAAGATGAACACTGAAGCTTTCTTT.

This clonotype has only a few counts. The CDR3 reads CSARGPGQGRGNSNQPQHF. CDR3 bases: TGCAGTGCTAGAGGTCCGGGACAGGGAAGGGGTAATAGCAATCAGCCCCAGCATTTT. The chain has TRBV20-1 and TRBJ1-5; 9 bases fit TRBD1. The CDR3 totals 19 residues. Germline V gene sequence: CDR1 DFQATT, CDR2 SNEGSKA (reference sequence). With V trimmed by 1 base and J by 0 bases, 13 bases remained unmatched.

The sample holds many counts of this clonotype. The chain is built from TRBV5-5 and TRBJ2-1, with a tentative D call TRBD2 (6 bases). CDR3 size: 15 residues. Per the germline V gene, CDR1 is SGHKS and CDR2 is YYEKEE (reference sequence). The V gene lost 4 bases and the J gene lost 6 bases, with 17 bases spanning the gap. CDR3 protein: CASSNSGTGGNEQFF. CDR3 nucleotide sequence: TGTGCCAGCAGCAACTCCGGGACCGGGGGCAATGAGCAGTTCTTC.

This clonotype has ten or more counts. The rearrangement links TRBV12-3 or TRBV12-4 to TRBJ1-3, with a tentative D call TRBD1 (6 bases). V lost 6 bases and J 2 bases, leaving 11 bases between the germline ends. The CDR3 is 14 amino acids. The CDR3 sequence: CASRSTGPGNTIYF. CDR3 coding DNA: TGTGCCAGCAGATCTACAGGGCCTGGAAACACCATATATTTT.

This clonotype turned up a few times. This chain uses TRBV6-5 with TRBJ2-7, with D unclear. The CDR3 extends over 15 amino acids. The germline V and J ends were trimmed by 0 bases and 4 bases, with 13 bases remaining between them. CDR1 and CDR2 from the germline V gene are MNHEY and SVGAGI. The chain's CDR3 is CASSYSVQAAYEQYF. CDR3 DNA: TGTGCCAGCAGTTACTCAGTCCAGGCCGCGTACGAGCAGTACTTC.

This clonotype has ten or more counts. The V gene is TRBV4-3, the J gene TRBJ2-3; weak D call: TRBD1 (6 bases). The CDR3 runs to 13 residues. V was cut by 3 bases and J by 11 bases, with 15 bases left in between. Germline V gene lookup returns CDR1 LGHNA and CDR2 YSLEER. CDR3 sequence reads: CASSQSDRYRQYF. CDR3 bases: TGCGCCAGCAGCCAGTCCGACAGGTATCGGCAGTATTTT.

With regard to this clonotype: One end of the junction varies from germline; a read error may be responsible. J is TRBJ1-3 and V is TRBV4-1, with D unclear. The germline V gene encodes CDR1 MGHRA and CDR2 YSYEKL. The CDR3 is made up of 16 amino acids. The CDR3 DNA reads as TGCGCCAGCAGCCCCCTCCTGCGGGTCTCTGGAAACACCCTATATTTT. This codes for CASSPLLRVSGNTLYF.

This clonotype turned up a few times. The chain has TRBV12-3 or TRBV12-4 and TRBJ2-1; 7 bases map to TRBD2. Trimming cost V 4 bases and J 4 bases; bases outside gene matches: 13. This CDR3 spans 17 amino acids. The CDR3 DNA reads TGTGCCAGCAGTTCCCTAAACCTAGCGGCCCGGTACAATGAGCAGTTCTTC. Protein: CASSSLNLAARYNEQFF.

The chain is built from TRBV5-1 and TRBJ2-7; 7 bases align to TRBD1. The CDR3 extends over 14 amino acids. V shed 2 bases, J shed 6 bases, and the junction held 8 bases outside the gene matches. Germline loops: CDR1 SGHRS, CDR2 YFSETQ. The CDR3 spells CASSFSKGAGEQYF. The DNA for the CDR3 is TGCGCCAGCAGCTTCTCTAAGGGGGCTGGCGAGCAGTACTTC.

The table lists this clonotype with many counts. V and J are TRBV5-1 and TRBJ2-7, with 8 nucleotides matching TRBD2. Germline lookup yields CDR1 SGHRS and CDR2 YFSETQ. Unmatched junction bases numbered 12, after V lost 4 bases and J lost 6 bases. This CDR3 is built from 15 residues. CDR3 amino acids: CASSPGLAVDLEQYF. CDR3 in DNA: TGCGCCAGCAGCCCAGGACTAGCCGTCGACCTCGAGCAGTACTTC.

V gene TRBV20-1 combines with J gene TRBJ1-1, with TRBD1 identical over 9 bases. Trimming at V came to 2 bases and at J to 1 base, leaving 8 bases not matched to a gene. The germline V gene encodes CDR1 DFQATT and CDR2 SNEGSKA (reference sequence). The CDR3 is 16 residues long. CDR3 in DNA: TGCAGTGCTAGATTACCGGACAGGGGCTGGAACACTGAAGCTTTCTTT. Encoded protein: CSARLPDRGWNTEAFF.

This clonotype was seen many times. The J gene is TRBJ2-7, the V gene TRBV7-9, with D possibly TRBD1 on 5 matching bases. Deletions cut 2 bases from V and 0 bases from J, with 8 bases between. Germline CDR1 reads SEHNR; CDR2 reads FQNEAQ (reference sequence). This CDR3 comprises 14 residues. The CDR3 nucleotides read TGTGCCAGCAGCTTATCCCAGGGCTCCTACGAGCAGTACTTC. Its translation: CASSLSQGSYEQYF.